The entry below describes one TCR beta chain. No antigen is known for it. PCR was performed a second time for 7 to 11 cycles using a sample-barcoded 5' primer and a J-beta primer mix. All samples gave at least 2.5 million CDR3-containing paired-end reads. TCRdb recomputed calls from the 5' RACE reads with MiXCR, one row per CDR3 protein. This table holds hundreds of thousands of distinct CDR3 sequences, 52% found once. The CDR3 extends over 14 amino acids. Deletions cut 5 bases from V and 2 bases from J, with 13 bases between. This entry belongs to a study of blood T cells in healthy people across ages. Broader study findings: Relative to aged donors, long-lived donors carried more naive CD4+ cells and displayed higher diversity.

The receptor's source is a woman of 80 years or more in good health. The J gene is TRBJ2-7, the V gene TRBV12-3 or TRBV12-4; D is possibly TRBD2 (6 bases). The sequenced material came from blood. The CDR3 nucleotides are TGTGCCAGCAGTGTGGGCGGGATGACCTACGAGCAGTACTTC. The encoded protein is CASSVGGMTYEQYF.